Following are 20 T cell receptor beta chains from one sample sequenced in a study of shared clonotypes between healthy human individuals. Profiling relied on immunoSEQ multiplex PCR, and the TCRdb table lists in-frame clones only, not all of them. Of about 1 million clones detected, around 78% appear once; the ten largest clones hold approximately 0.5%. The material sequenced was memory CD4+ T cells from PBMCs. Specified subset: CD45RA-negative fraction. The receptors shown here come from a man aged 18 to 29 in good health. Some clones in this sample may be carry-over from other donors' samples.

The rearrangement joins TRBV7-9 to TRBJ2-7, with D uncertain. Deletions cut 2 bases from V and 2 bases from J, with 10 bases between. CDR1 and CDR2 from the germline V gene are SEHNR and FQNEAQ (reference sequence). CDR3 length equals 14 residues. The CDR3 loop is CASSLLLNTYEQYF. CDR3 sequence (DNA): TGTGCCAGCAGCTTACTCCTAAATACCTACGAGCAGTACTTC.

The chain carries TRBV7-7 and TRBJ2-7; 10 positions match TRBD1. CDR3 length: 16 residues. CDR1 and CDR2 (germline): SSHAT, FNYEAQ (reference sequence). V shed 3 bases and J 0 bases; nucleotides not matched to a gene: 5. The DNA for the CDR3 is TGTGCCAGCAGCTTGGGACAGGGGACTTGCTCCTACGAGCAGTACTTC. It specifies CASSLGQGTCSYEQYF.

The rearrangement uses TRBV6-1 and TRBJ1-1; D may be TRBD1 (5 bases). V gave up 6 bases and J gave up 1 base, with 15 bases separating them. In germline, CDR1 is MNHNS, CDR2 SASEGT. The CDR3 has 15 amino acids. The CDR3 protein is CASRTLTGGNTEAFF. For the CDR3, the DNA is TGTGCCAGCAGGACCCTAACGGGGGGGAACACTGAAGCTTTCTTT.

This clone has a handful of counts. Within the sample, other DNA sequences also encode this same CDR3. The genes are TRBV5-1 and TRBJ2-2; 7 bases line up with TRBD1. Germline V lookup: CDR1 SGHRS, CDR2 YFSETQ. V dropped 0 bases and J dropped 1; count of bases not matched to a gene: 0. This CDR3 has 15 amino acids. DNA of the CDR3: TGCGCCAGCAGCTTGGGGACAGGGAACACCGGGGAGCTGTTTTTT. Protein product: CASSLGTGNTGELFF.

This chain connects TRBV6-5 to TRBJ2-3, with D possibly being TRBD1 (5 bases). V dropped 6 bases and J dropped 3 bases, with 13 bases sitting between them. The CDR3 consists of 14 residues. The germline CDR1 and CDR2 sequences are MNHEY and SVGAGI. DNA for the CDR3: TGTGCCAGCAGCCTACAGGCATTAACAGATACGCAGTATTTT. Amino acid sequence: CASSLQALTDTQYF.

V usage is TRBV7-2 and J usage is TRBJ1-2, with D unclear. Between the trimmed V and J ends, which lost 6 bases and 5 bases, there was a span of 10 bases. Germline CDR1 SGHTA, CDR2 FQGNSA. This CDR3 has 12 residues. The CDR3 bases are TGTGCCAGCAGTCCGACCACGTATGGCTACACCTTC. Its protein is CASSPTTYGYTF.

To note about this clone: Other DNA sequences in the same sample also yield this CDR3. V and J are TRBV27 and TRBJ1-5, with a tentative D call TRBD1 (5 bases). Trimming stripped 5 bases from V and 6 bases from J, with 11 bases between. The CDR3 runs to 13 residues. CDR1 and CDR2 (germline): MNHEY, SMNVEV (reference sequence). As DNA, the CDR3 is TGTGCCAGCAGTGGGCAGGGAGGTCAGCCCCAGCATTTT. It translates to CASSGQGGQPQHF.

The chain combines TRBV9 with TRBJ1-2; 7 nucleotides line up with TRBD1. Germline trimming cut 3 bases from V and 8 bases from J; bases unmatched to any gene: 10. The CDR3 loop spans 14 amino acids. Germline CDR1 and CDR2: SGDLS and YYNGEE. The CDR3 DNA follows: TGTGCCAGCAGCGCACAAACTAGGGGGCACGGCTACACCTTC. Translated: CASSAQTRGHGYTF. The full variable domain, its missing parts supplied by reference TRBV9 and TRBJ1-2, is DSGVTQTPKHLITATGQRVTLRCSPRSGDLSVYWYQQSLDQGLQFLIQYYNGEERAKGNILERFSAQQFPDLHSELNLSSLELGDSALYFCASSAQTRGHGYTFGSGTRLTVV.

The chain carries TRBV10-3 and TRBJ1-2, with a possible D match to TRBD1 (5 bases). Germline V CDR1 and CDR2: ENHRY, SYGVKD. The length of the CDR3 is 13 residues. The V end was cut by 3 bases, the J end by 3 bases, with 8 bases between. The DNA for the CDR3 is TGTGCCATCAGTGATGGGGCGGACTATGGCTACACCTTC. It is translated as CAISDGADYGYTF.

The chain uses TRBV7-9 and TRBJ2-7; tentatively, D is TRBD1 (5 bases). This CDR3 is 13 amino acids long. The V gene's germline CDR1 is SEHNR and CDR2 FQNEAQ (reference sequence). V was pared by 1 base and J by 6 bases, with 10 bases between. CDR3 nucleotides: TGTGCCAGCAGCTTAGGGGGCTTCGCCGAGCAGTACTTC. Translating it yields CASSLGGFAEQYF.

V is TRBV27 and J is TRBJ2-7; D remains unclear. Germline CDR1 is MNHEY and CDR2 is SMNVEV (reference sequence). The CDR3 spans 12 residues. Deletions cut 11 bases from V and 2 bases from J, with 13 bases between. Written as DNA, the CDR3 is TGTGCCGCCTCCAGTTTCCCCTACGAGCAGTACTTC. Its protein is CAASSFPYEQYF.

This clone has just one count. The chain links TRBV4-1 to TRBJ2-3, with unresolved D. The CDR3 runs 12 residues. CDR1 is MGHRA, CDR2 YSYEKL, per germline. The V and J ends lost 10 bases and 3 bases respectively, with 11 bases between them. CDR3 DNA sequence: TGCGCCACCGGCGACCGGACAGATACGCAGTATTTT. It is translated as CATGDRTDTQYF.

The chain employs TRBV9 and TRBJ1-3; no clear D gene. There are 12 residues in the CDR3. Trimming took off 4 bases at V and 4 bases at J, with 6 bases between the two ends. Per germline, CDR1 SGDLS and CDR2 YYNGEE. The CDR3 DNA reads as TGTGCCAGCAGCCCCCGAGGAAACACCATATATTTT. Its translation: CASSPRGNTIYF.

Worth noting for this clone: A far larger clone is only one base removed, so a read error is likely. V and J are TRBV7-8 and TRBJ2-5; no clear D gene. The V and J ends lost 5 bases and 0 bases respectively, with 1 base between them. The germline gives CDR1 SGHVS, CDR2 FQNEAQ. The CDR3 consists of 11 residues. The CDR3 DNA reads TGTGCCAGCAGCGACCAAGAGACCCAGTACTTC. Residues: CASSDQETQYF. Full variable domain (outside the CDR3, taken from reference TRBV7-8 and TRBJ2-5): GAGVSQSPRYKVAKRGQDVALRCDPISGHVSLFWYQQALGQGPEFLTYFQNEAQLDKSGLPSDRFFAERPEGSVSTLKIQRTQQEDSAVYLCASSDQETQYFGPGTRLLVL.

V usage is TRBV11-2 and J usage is TRBJ1-3, with unresolved D. The CDR3 has 15 residues. Germline V gene data show CDR1 as SGHAT and CDR2 as FQNNGV. V lost 1 base and J 2 bases, leaving 9 bases between the germline ends. CDR3: CASSLGIGPGNTIYF. CDR3 sequence (DNA): TGTGCCAGCAGCTTAGGGATTGGGCCTGGAAACACCATATATTTT.

CDR3 in DNA: TGTGCCTGGAACTCTCCCTGGCGGGAGCGCTCCTACGAGCAGTACTTC. Encoded protein: CAWNSPWRERSYEQYF. V gene TRBV30 combines with J gene TRBJ2-7, with 7 bases that match TRBD2. Trimming removed 4 bases from V and 0 bases from J; junction bases left unmatched: 12. This CDR3 is 16 amino acids long. CDR1 is GTSNPN and CDR2 is SVGIG in the germline V gene (reference sequence).

The chain joins TRBV7-3 to TRBJ1-1, with D possibly matching TRBD1 (6 bases). Germline V gives CDR1 SGHTA, CDR2 FQGTGA. V lost 5 bases and J lost 4, with 14 bases in between. The CDR3 covers 14 residues. The CDR3 reads CASSQEGTITEAFF. The CDR3 DNA reads TGTGCCAGCAGCCAAGAGGGGACAATCACTGAAGCTTTCTTT. The full variable domain, its missing parts supplied by reference TRBV7-3 and TRBJ1-1, is GAGVSQTPSNKVTEKGKYVELRCDPISGHTALYWYRQSLGQGPEFLIYFQGTGAADDSGLPNDRFFAVRPEGSVSTLKIQRTERGDSAVYLCASSQEGTITEAFFGQGTRLTVV.

The gene calls are TRBV4-2 and TRBJ1-1; a possible D gene is TRBD1 (6 bases). The germline gives CDR1 LGHNA, CDR2 YNFKEQ. This CDR3 is 16 amino acids long. Trimming removed 4 bases from V and 0 bases from J, with 15 bases in between. The CDR3 DNA is TGTGCCAGCAGCCCACAGGGACGGGGGATGAACACTGAAGCTTTCTTT. Amino acid sequence: CASSPQGRGMNTEAFF.

This rearrangement joins TRBV6-6 to TRBJ2-7, with a possible D match to TRBD1 (5 bases). CDR1 and CDR2 from the germline V gene are MNHNY and SVGAGI (reference sequence). V was trimmed by 5 bases and J by 6 bases, leaving 17 bases between them. This CDR3 has 14 residues. CDR3 bases: TGTGCCAGCAGTACCAGATCATGGGGCAGCGAGCAGTACTTC. Translating gives CASSTRSWGSEQYF.

The rearrangement links TRBV7-9 to TRBJ2-1, with D possibly TRBD2 on 5 matching bases. Germline CDR1 is SEHNR and CDR2 is FQNEAQ (reference sequence). The CDR3 is made up of 13 amino acids. V was cut by 2 bases and J by 8 bases, with 10 bases left in between. The CDR3 protein is CASSLTRGDEQFF. CDR3 sequence (DNA): TGTGCCAGCAGCTTAACTCGGGGAGATGAGCAGTTCTTC.